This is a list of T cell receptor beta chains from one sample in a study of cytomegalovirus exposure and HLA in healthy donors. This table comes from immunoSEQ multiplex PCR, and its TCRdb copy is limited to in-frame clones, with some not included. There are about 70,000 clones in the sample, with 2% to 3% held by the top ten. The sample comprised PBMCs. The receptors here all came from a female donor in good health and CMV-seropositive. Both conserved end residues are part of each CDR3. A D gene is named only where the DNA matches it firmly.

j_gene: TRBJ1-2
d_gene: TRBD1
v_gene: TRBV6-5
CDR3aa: CASSYSRGPMSGYTF
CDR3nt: TGTGCCAGCAGTTACTCGAGGGGGCCAATGAGCGGCTACACCTTC

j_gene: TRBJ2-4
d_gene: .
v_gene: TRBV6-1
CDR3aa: CASSPEGTEGNIQYF
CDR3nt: TGTGCCAGCAGTCCCGAGGGCACGGAGGGAAACATTCAGTACTTC

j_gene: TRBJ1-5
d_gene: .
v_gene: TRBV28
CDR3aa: CASKEVDQPQHF
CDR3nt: TGTGCCAGCAAAGAGGTGGATCAGCCCCAGCATTTT

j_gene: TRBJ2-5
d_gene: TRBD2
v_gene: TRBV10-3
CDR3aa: CAISESGLAEETQYF
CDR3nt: TGTGCCATCAGTGAGTCGGGACTAGCGGAAGAGACCCAGTACTTC

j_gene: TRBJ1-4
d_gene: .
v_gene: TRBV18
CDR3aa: CASSSSTGGEKLFF
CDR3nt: TGTGCCAGCTCAAGTTCGACAGGTGGAGAAAAACTGTTTTTT

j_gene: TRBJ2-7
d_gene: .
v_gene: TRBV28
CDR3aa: CASSWASGGNYEQYF
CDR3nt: TGTGCCAGCAGTTGGGCCTCGGGCGGGAACTACGAGCAGTACTTC

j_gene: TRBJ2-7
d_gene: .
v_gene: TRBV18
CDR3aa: CASSPQQGSSYEQYF
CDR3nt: TGTGCCAGCTCACCACAACAAGGGAGCTCCTACGAGCAGTACTTC

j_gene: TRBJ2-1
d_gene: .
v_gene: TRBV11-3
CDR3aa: CASSFGGAEQFF
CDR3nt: TGTGCCAGCAGCTTCGGCGGGGCTGAGCAGTTCTTC

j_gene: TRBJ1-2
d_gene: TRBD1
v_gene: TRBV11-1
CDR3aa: CASSLAGQAYGYTF
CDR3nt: TGTGCCAGCAGCTTAGCCGGACAGGCCTATGGCTACACCTTC

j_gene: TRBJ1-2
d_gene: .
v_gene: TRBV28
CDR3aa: CASRSAGYGYTF
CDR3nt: TGTGCCAGCAGAAGTGCCGGCTATGGCTACACCTTC